The 20 T cell receptor beta chains below all came from one sample that was sequenced in a study of CD8 T cells in ankylosing spondylitis. TCRdb itself ran the 5' RACE reads through MiXCR, one entry per CDR3 protein. The profile covers some 250,000 distinct CDR3 sequences, with 20% to 30% appearing a single time and 0.5% to 0.65% taken by the ten largest. The sequenced sample was blood, either unsorted or a sorted T cell fraction (not recorded which). These receptors all come from a male donor with ankylosing spondylitis or in good health (not recorded which).

This clonotype was counted a few times. The genes are TRBV6-2 or TRBV6-3 and TRBJ1-1; tentative D call: TRBD1 (5 bases). The germline V gene has CDR1 MNHEY and CDR2 SVGEGT. The CDR3 contains 14 residues. The V and J ends lost 5 bases and 4 bases respectively, with 14 bases between them. The CDR3 nucleotides are TGTGCCAGCAGTGCCCGTAGCGGGGGCACTGAAGCTTTCTTT. As protein: CASSARSGGTEAFF.

This clonotype was found a few times. The chain has TRBV20-1 and TRBJ1-6, with TRBD1 matching 7 bases. The CDR3 covers 15 residues. V trimming: 6 bases; J trimming: 6 bases; junction bases outside the gene matches: 11. Germline V gives CDR1 DFQATT, CDR2 SNEGSKA (reference sequence). CDR3 DNA: TGCAGTGCCGGAGGACTGGGACAGTCTAATTCACCCCTCCACTTT. This gives the protein CSAGGLGQSNSPLHF.

This clonotype was recorded only once. The chain employs TRBV27 and TRBJ1-5; D is uncertain. Trimming removed 2 bases from V and 6 bases from J, with 8 bases in between. CDR1 MNHEY and CDR2 SMNVEV come from the germline V gene (reference sequence). This CDR3 comprises 13 residues. This CDR3 is CASSLLVGQPQHF. CDR3 nucleotide sequence: TGTGCCAGCAGTTTACTTGTAGGTCAGCCCCAGCATTTT.

This clonotype was counted only a few times. The chain recombines TRBV20-1 with TRBJ1-1; TRBD1 is a possible D gene (6 bases). Germline assignment: CDR1 DFQATT and CDR2 SNEGSKA (reference sequence). The CDR3 is made up of 11 amino acids. The ends were cut back, 7 bases at V and 5 bases at J, with 11 bases in the middle. As DNA, the CDR3 is TGCAGTGAGCAGGGGATAACTGAAGCTTTCTTT. Protein sequence: CSEQGITEAFF.

This clonotype has just a few counts. The V gene is TRBV3-1, the J gene TRBJ2-2; 8 bases match TRBD1. Germline trimming cut 0 bases from V and 6 bases from J; bases unmatched to any gene: 9. Germline V lookup: CDR1 LGHDT, CDR2 YNNKEL (reference sequence). The CDR3 has 17 amino acids. As DNA, the CDR3 is TGTGCCAGCAGCCAAGATACCTGGACAGGGTTCCCCGGGGAGCTGTTTTTT. Translation gives CASSQDTWTGFPGELFF.

This clonotype appeared a few times. The V and J genes are TRBV20-1 and TRBJ2-3; D is ambiguous. The CDR3 runs to 11 residues. Germline V gene lookup returns CDR1 DFQATT and CDR2 SNEGSKA (reference sequence). CDR3 residues: CSPTVGDTQYF. As DNA, the CDR3 is TGCAGCCCGACCGTGGGGGATACGCAGTATTTT.

V gene TRBV20-1 combines with J gene TRBJ2-3, with D possibly TRBD2 on 6 matching bases. This CDR3 has 13 residues. Germline CDR1 reads DFQATT; CDR2 reads SNEGSKA (reference sequence). V gave up 8 bases and J gave up 3 bases, with 15 bases separating them. The CDR3 coding sequence is TGCAGTATCCGGGGGAGTGTGACAGATACGCAGTATTTT. It translates to CSIRGSVTDTQYF.

This clonotype was counted ten times or more. The chain combines TRBV12-3 or TRBV12-4 with TRBJ2-5, with D maybe TRBD1 (6 bases). The CDR3 covers 17 residues. Trimming pared 7 bases from V and 5 bases from J, leaving 26 bases between. The CDR3 DNA reads TGTGCCAGCACCCCCGGTTGGACAGCCCTAGGCCGGGAGACCCAGTACTTC. Translated, it gives CASTPGWTALGRETQYF.

This clonotype was found a few times. This sequence joins TRBV20-1 and TRBJ2-1, with 11 positions matching TRBD2. J was trimmed by 4 bases and V by 6 bases; bases with no gene match: 8. The CDR3 is 15 residues long. Germline V CDR1 and CDR2: DFQATT, SNEGSKA (reference sequence). CDR3 coding DNA: TGCAGTGCAGAACGCCTAGCGGGGGGATACAATGAGCAGTTCTTC. This translates into CSAERLAGGYNEQFF.

This clonotype was counted many times. This chain links TRBV15 with TRBJ2-4; D gene uncertain. CDR3 length: 16 residues. V was clipped by 1 base and J by 0 bases, with 10 bases between them. The V gene's germline CDR1 is LNHNV and CDR2 YYDKDF (reference sequence). In DNA form, the CDR3 reads TGTGCCACCAGCAGAGTCTTGTCGGTAGCCAAAAACATTCAGTACTTC. Protein: CATSRVLSVAKNIQYF. Looking up the rest from reference TRBV15 and TRBJ2-4 gives the full variable domain: DAMVIQNPRYQVTQFGKPVTLSCSQTLNHNVMYWYQQKSSQAPKLLFHYYDKDFNNEADTPDNFQSRRPNTSFCFLDIRSPGLGDTAMYLCATSRVLSVAKNIQYFGAGTRLSVL.

J is TRBJ2-1 and V is TRBV2, with 15 bases fitting TRBD2. This CDR3 is built from 17 residues. V gave up 8 bases and J gave up 6 bases; unmatched junction bases: 11. The germline V gene encodes CDR1 SNHLY and CDR2 FYNNEI. The CDR3 loop is CASGLAGGSLGRNEQFF. As DNA, the CDR3 is TGTGCCAGCGGACTAGCGGGGGGGTCTCTAGGGCGCAATGAGCAGTTCTTC.

This clonotype was observed a few times. The chain uses TRBV18 and TRBJ1-1; D unresolved. The CDR3 is made up of 13 amino acids. Deletions cut 6 bases from V and 0 bases from J, with 8 bases between. The germline CDR1 and CDR2 sequences are KGHSH and LQKENI. The DNA for the CDR3 is TGTGCCAGCTCGCAGACGGTGAACACTGAAGCTTTCTTT. This codes for CASSQTVNTEAFF.

This clonotype was seen a few times. V gene TRBV20-1 combines with J gene TRBJ2-5; 7 bases match TRBD2. The CDR3 is 12 residues long. The germline CDR1 and CDR2 sequences are DFQATT and SNEGSKA (reference sequence). The V and J ends lost 5 bases and 4 bases, in that order; junction bases with no gene match: 4. The CDR3 DNA reads as TGCAGTGCTCTGGGGGGGGTAGAGACCCAGTACTTC. Translated: CSALGGVETQYF.

This chain joins TRBV20-1 and TRBJ2-1, with a possible D match to TRBD2 (6 bases). This CDR3 comprises 14 residues. Looked up from germline, CDR1 is DFQATT and CDR2 is SNEGSKA (reference sequence). Trimming took 5 bases from V and 3 from J, leaving 14 bases between them. CDR3 amino acids: CSARRDSFYNEQFF. The CDR3 DNA follows: TGCAGTGCTCGCCGGGACTCATTCTACAATGAGCAGTTCTTC.

There are a few counts of this clonotype. The chain employs TRBV20-1 and TRBJ2-3; a weak D match, TRBD2 (6 bases). CDR3 length equals 14 residues. CDR1 is DFQATT and CDR2 is SNEGSKA in the germline V gene (reference sequence). V was cut by 4 bases and J by 2 bases, with 13 bases left in between. CDR3 DNA: TGCAGTGCTATGTTACTAGCTGACACAGATACGCAGTATTTT. Amino acids: CSAMLLADTDTQYF.

This clonotype was seen many times. This chain links TRBV5-5 with TRBJ1-5, with a weak D call TRBD1 (6 bases). Trimming removed 0 bases from V and 11 bases from J, with 18 bases in between. The CDR3 loop spans 15 amino acids. The germline CDR1 and CDR2 sequences are SGHKS and YYEKEE (reference sequence). This CDR3 is CASSLEGTQSVSQHF. The DNA of the CDR3 is TGTGCCAGCAGCTTGGAGGGGACACAATCAGTATCCCAGCATTTT.

This clonotype was seen a handful of times. The chain employs TRBV27 and TRBJ2-5, with 7 bases fitting TRBD2. The CDR3 sequence is 14 residues long. V shed 5 bases and J 4 bases; nucleotides not matched to a gene: 7. CDR1 and CDR2 (germline): MNHEY, SMNVEV (reference sequence). The CDR3 DNA sequence: TGTGCCAGCAGTCCTCGGGGGGAGGGAGAGACCCAGTACTTC. Translating gives CASSPRGEGETQYF.

V gene TRBV12-2 combines with J gene TRBJ2-5; the table's D call TRBD2 went unverified against the DNA. TRBV12-2 is assigned pseudogene status. The CDR3 spans 18 residues. This CDR3 is CASRLPHPGLAGEETQYF. The CDR3 bases are TGTGCAAGTCGCCTACCTCATCCGGGACTAGCGGGGGAAGAGACCCAGTACTTC.

This chain connects TRBV20-1 to TRBJ2-1, with TRBD1 identical over 7 bases. Germline V CDR1 and CDR2: DFQATT, SNEGSKA (reference sequence). J gave up 10 bases and V 2 bases, and 11 bases lay outside the gene matches. The CDR3 runs to 14 residues. CDR3 nucleotide sequence: TGCAGTGCTAGATCCTGGGACAGAGTTGGCGAGCAGTTCTTC. Translation gives CSARSWDRVGEQFF.

This clonotype was counted only a few times. The chain has TRBV12-3 or TRBV12-4 and TRBJ2-5, with 9 nucleotides matching TRBD2. The ends lost 6 bases at V and 1 base at J; junction bases unmatched: 6. The CDR3 is 15 residues long. Here the CDR3 reads CASRQAGGLQETQYF. CDR3 nucleotide sequence: TGTGCCAGCAGGCAAGCGGGGGGTCTCCAAGAGACCCAGTACTTC.